This is a list of T cell receptor beta chains from one sample in a study of human T cells and chemical hapten exposure. TCRdb re-derived calls from the RACE reads in MiXCR, one entry per CDR3 protein. The table lists under 400,000 distinct CDR3 sequences, 5.1% of them singletons. Here the sequenced sample was whole blood, taken in connection with sensitization to the hapten diphenylcyclopropenone (DPC). Every receptor here comes from a woman aged 50 to 65 with alopecia areata. Some clones in this sample may be carry-over from other donors' samples. CDR3s leave out the opening cysteine and the closing phenylalanine or tryptophan. Fields, in order: J gene, V gene, CDR3 protein.

TRBJ1-5 TRBV14 ASSGQGEDQPQH
TRBJ2-7 TRBV13 ASSIQLAGGHNEQY
TRBJ2-7 TRBV2 ASSAAGGFHEQY
TRBJ2-5 TRBV7-2 ASSLGISGKTQY
TRBJ2-7 TRBV4-3 ASSQDTPYEQY
TRBJ1-1 TRBV7-9 ASSLERETEAF
TRBJ2-3 TRBV29-1 SGTGSTDTQY
TRBJ1-2 TRBV12-3/TRBV12-4 ASSPGASNYGYT
TRBJ1-1 TRBV9 ASSADGTGRKTEAF
TRBJ2-3 TRBV30 AWSATSSTDTQY
TRBJ1-1 TRBV15 ATSRDRSYEAF
TRBJ2-5 TRBV20-1 SARPGFQETQY
TRBJ1-2 TRBV12-3/TRBV12-4 ASSFGQSAYGYT
TRBJ1-1 TRBV29-1 SHGQGAGNTEAF